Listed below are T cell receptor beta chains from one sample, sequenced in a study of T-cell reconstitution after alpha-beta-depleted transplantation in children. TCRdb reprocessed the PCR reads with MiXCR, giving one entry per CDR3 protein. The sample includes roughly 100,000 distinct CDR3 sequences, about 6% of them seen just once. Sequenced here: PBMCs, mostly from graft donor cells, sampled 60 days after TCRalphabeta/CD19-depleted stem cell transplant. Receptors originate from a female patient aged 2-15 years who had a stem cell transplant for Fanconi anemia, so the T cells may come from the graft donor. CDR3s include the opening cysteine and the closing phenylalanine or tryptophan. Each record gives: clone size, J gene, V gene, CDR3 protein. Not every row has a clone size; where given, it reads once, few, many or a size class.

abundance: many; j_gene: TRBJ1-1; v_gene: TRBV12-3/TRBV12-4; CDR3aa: CASSLTGAQNTEAFF
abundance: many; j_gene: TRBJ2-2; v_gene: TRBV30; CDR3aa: CAWGTVPEVGELFF
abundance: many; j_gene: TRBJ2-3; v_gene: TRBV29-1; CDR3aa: CSVATGTDTQYF
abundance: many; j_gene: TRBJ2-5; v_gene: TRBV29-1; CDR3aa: CSVDGAGTSGPQETQYF
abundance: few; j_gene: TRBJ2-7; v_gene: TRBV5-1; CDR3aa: CASSSTGREQYF
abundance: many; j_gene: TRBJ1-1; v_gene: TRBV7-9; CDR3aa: CASSLHTEAFF
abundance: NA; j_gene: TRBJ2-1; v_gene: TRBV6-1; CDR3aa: CASSKRETWYNEQFF
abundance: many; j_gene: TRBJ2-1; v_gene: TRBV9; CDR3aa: CASSVGSGTRLGEQFF
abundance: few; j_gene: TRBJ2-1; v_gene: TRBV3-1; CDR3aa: CASRAGEYNEQFF
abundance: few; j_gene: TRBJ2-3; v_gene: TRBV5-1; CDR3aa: CASSPHAGVGTDTQYF
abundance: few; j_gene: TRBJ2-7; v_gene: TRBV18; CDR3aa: CASSPRTGQYEQYF
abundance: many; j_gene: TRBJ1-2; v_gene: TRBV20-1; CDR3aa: CSARDQPNYGYTF
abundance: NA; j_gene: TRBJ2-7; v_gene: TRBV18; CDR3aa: CASSPPSGGLSYEQYF
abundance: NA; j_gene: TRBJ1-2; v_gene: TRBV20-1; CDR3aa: CSAKATGTGHKEPYGYTF
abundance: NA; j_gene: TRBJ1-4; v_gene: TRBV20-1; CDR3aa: CSARDPFGGDNEKLFF
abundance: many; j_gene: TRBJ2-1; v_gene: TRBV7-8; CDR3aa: CASSLDPAGWGHNEQFF
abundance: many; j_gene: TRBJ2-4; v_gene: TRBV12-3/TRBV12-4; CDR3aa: CASSSTPVGKNIQYF
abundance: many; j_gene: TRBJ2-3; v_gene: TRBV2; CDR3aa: CASSDGGSGTDTQYF
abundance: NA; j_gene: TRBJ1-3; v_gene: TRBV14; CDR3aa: CASSQQTAGNTIYF
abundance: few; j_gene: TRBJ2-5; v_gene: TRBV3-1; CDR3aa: CASSLVGLGAETQYF
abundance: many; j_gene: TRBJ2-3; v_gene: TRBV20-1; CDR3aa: CSAWGGSTDTQYF
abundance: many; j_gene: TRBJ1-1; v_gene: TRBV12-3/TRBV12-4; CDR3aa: CASSPGQTEAFF
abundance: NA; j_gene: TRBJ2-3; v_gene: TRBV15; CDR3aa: CATSRTSGGASDTQYF
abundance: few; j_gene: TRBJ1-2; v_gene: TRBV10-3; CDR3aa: CAISESGLPYGYTF
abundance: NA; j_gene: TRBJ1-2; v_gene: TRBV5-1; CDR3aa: CASSLVEARYGYTF
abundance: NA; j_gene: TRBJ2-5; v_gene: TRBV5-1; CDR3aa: CASSLIPGGQETQYF
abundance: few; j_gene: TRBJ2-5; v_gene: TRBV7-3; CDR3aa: CASSLTREETQYF
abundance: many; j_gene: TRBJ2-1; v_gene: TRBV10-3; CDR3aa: CATRLAGGGWDEQFF
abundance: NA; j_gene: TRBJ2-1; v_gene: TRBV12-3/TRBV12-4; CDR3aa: CTSSLGTSGSRGNSEQFF
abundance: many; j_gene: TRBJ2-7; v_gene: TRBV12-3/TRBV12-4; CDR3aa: CASSLHGTSGDEQYF
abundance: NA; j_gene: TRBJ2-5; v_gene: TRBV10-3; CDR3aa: CAISVEGALSSPPRETQYF
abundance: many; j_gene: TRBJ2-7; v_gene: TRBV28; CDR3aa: CASSFGGIAYEQYF
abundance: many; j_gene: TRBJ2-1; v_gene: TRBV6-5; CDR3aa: CASSYPPRTSGHNEQFF
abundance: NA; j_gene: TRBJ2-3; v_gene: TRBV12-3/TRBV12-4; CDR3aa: CASSLSGGTGALTDTQYF
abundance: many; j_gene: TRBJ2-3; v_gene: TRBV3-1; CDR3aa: CASSPRTSGSIADTQYF
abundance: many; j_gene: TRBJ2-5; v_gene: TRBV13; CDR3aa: CASSWTSGGAEETQYF
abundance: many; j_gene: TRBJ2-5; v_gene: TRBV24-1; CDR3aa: CATSGPTRGTETQYF
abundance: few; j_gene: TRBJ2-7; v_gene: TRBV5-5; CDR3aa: CASSLSGRRYEQYF
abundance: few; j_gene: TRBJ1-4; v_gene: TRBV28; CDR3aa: CASNMQGAGDEKLFF
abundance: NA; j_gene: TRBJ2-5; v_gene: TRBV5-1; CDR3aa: CASSLMAGQETQYF
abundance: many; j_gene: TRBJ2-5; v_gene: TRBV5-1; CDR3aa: CASRVDRGEETQYF
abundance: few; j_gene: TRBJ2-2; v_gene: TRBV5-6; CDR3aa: CASSLGFRMGAGELFF
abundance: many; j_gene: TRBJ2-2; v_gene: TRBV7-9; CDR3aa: CASSLVRWRDTGELFF
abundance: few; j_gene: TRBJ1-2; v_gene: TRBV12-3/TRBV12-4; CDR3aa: CASSLQQGWANYGYTF
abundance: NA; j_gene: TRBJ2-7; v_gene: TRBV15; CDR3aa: CATSRDKVARGGYEQYF
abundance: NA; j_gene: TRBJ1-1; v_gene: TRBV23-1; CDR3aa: CASSQPKPGQGNTEAFF
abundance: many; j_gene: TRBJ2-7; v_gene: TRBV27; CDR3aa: CASSSTGTGVYEQYF
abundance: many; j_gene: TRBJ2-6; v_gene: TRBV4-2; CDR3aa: CASSQEASGTHSGANVLTF
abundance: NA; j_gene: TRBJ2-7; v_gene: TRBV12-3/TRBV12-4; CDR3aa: CASSFGLAGEQYF
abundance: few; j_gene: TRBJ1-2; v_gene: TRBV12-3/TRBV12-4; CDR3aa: CASSARWGGAHGYTF
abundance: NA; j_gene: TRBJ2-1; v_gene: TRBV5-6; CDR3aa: CASSLYGRAYEQFF
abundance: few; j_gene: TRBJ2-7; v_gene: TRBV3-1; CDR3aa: CASSQDRRDGGFYEQYF
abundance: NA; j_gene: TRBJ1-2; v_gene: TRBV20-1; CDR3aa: CSAGTTGMGLGYTF
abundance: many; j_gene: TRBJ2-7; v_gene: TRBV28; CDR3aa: CASITLAGGGYEQYF